Each of the 16 T cell receptor beta chains below was sequenced from the same sample in a study of T-cell reconstitution after alpha-beta-depleted transplantation in children. It was with unique molecular identifiers that the TCRbeta library was prepared. TCRdb used MiXCR to reprocess the PCR reads, holding one entry per CDR3 protein. Of 350,000 to 450,000 distinct CDR3 sequences in the sample, 13% were seen once. Specimen: PBMCs, collected from the stem cell graft. These receptors were obtained from a human donor who donated a stem cell graft to a child with Fanconi anemia.

The chain joins TRBV15 to TRBJ2-7, with D possibly called TRBD1 or TRBD2 (5 bases each). The CDR3 has 15 amino acids. V lost 1 base and J lost 4, with 14 bases in between. Germline CDR1 reads LNHNV; CDR2 reads YYDKDF (reference sequence). For the CDR3, the DNA is TGTGCCACCAGCAGAGGGGGGTCAGACCAGTACGAGCAGTACGTC. Protein product: CATSRGGSDQYEQYV.

This rearrangement joins TRBV20-1 to TRBJ2-3; 10 positions agree with TRBD2. The ends lost 0 bases at V and 7 bases at J; junction bases unmatched: 7. Germline V gene data show CDR1 as DFQATT and CDR2 as SNEGSKA (reference sequence). The CDR3 sequence is 15 residues long. For the CDR3, the DNA is TGCAGTGCTAGAGATAAGCGGGGGGGCTTGAATACGCAGTATTTT. This translates into CSARDKRGGLNTQYF.

The chain joins TRBV2 to TRBJ1-4; no firm D call. Germline CDR1 is SNHLY and CDR2 is FYNNEI. The CDR3 length is 14 residues. Trimming pared 4 bases from V and 6 bases from J, leaving 12 bases between. CDR3 sequence: CASSAASPYEKLFF. In nucleotides, the CDR3 is TGTGCCAGCAGTGCAGCTAGTCCGTATGAAAAACTGTTTTTT.

At least ten counts were recorded for this clonotype. The rearrangement joins TRBV24-1 to TRBJ1-2; D remains ambiguous. V lost 4 bases, J lost 5 bases, and 7 bases lay in between. Germline V gene sequence: CDR1 KGHDR, CDR2 SFDVKD. The CDR3 consists of 12 residues. The CDR3 DNA reads as TGTGCCACCAGTGACCTAAAGTATGGCTACACCTTC. Its translation: CATSDLKYGYTF.

This clonotype turned up a few times. The rearrangement links TRBV7-6 to TRBJ2-7, with 7 bases identical to TRBD1. Per germline, CDR1 SGHVS and CDR2 FNYEAQ. The V segment lost 3 bases and the J segment 3 bases; nucleotides outside the gene matches: 5. This CDR3 comprises 14 residues. The CDR3 nucleotides read TGTGCCAGCAGCTTGTCGGGACAGAACTACGAGCAGTACTTC. Translated, it gives CASSLSGQNYEQYF. The full variable domain, in which reference TRBV7-6 and TRBJ2-7 provide the parts outside the CDR3, is GAGVSQSPRYKVTKRGQDVALRCDPISGHVSLYWYRQALGQGPEFLTYFNYEAQQDKSGLPNDRFSAERPEGSISTLTIQRTEQRDSAMYRCASSLSGQNYEQYFGPGTRLTVT.

This clonotype was counted a few times. The CDR3 DNA reads TGTGCCTGGGACGGGTCGGATGAGCAGTTCTTC. Protein: CAWDGSDEQFF. The chain links TRBV30 to TRBJ2-1; no reliable D call. This CDR3 comprises 11 residues. Germline V gene lookup returns CDR1 GTSNPN and CDR2 SVGIG (reference sequence). Trimming cost V 5 bases and J 8 bases, with 10 bases left between them.

The chain joins TRBV6-6 to TRBJ1-2; D ambiguous. The CDR3 extends over 12 amino acids. The germline V gene has CDR1 MNHNY and CDR2 SVGAGI (reference sequence). V was shortened by 7 bases and J by 5 bases, with 11 bases between the two germline ends. CDR3 residues: CASTQNLYGYTF. The CDR3 bases are TGTGCCAGCACCCAAAACCTATATGGCTACACCTTC.

There are a few counts of this clonotype. This rearrangement joins TRBV5-4 to TRBJ2-1; D may be TRBD2 (6 bases). Germline CDR1 and CDR2: SGHNT and YYREEE (reference sequence). V gave up 5 bases and J gave up 6 bases, with 15 bases separating them. The CDR3 is 14 amino acids. The CDR3 protein is CASSPVRGINEQFF. CDR3 bases: TGTGCCAGCAGTCCTGTTCGGGGGATCAATGAGCAGTTCTTC.

This sequence joins TRBV20-1 and TRBJ1-3; D may be TRBD1 (5 bases). The CDR3 length is 15 residues. Trimming pared 0 bases from V and 4 bases from J, leaving 13 bases between. Germline CDR1 is DFQATT and CDR2 is SNEGSKA (reference sequence). The CDR3 spells CSARERRSGGNTIYF. The CDR3 nucleotides read TGCAGTGCTAGAGAAAGAAGGTCAGGGGGAAACACCATATATTTT.

The V gene is TRBV12-3 or TRBV12-4, the J gene TRBJ2-4; TRBD1 or TRBD2 may be the D gene (5 bases each). V was clipped by 1 base and J by 4 bases, with 14 bases between them. The CDR3 spans 16 residues. CDR3 residues: CASSLGAGGAKNIQYF. CDR3 bases: TGTGCCAGCAGTTTAGGTGCTGGGGGAGCGAAAAACATTCAGTACTTC.

This clonotype was picked up many times. The chain joins TRBV7-6 to TRBJ2-7, with 7 positions matching TRBD1. This CDR3 contains 13 residues. J gave up 4 bases and V 6 bases, and 6 bases lay outside the gene matches. CDR1 is SGHVS, CDR2 FNYEAQ, per germline. The CDR3 nucleotides read TGTGCCAGCAGTCTAGGGGGCGATTACGAGCAGTACGTC. Translated: CASSLGGDYEQYV.

This clonotype was seen only a few times. The chain uses TRBV6-1 and TRBJ2-1; possible D gene TRBD1, 7 bases. The V gene's germline CDR1 is MNHNS and CDR2 SASEGT. The CDR3 extends over 15 amino acids. Trimming cost V 10 bases and J 2 bases, with 18 bases left between them. The chain's CDR3 is CATAPQGGPYNEQFF. CDR3 sequence (DNA): TGTGCCACTGCCCCCCAGGGGGGCCCCTACAATGAGCAGTTCTTC.

This clonotype occurred many times. V is TRBV20-1 and J is TRBJ2-5; D not resolved. CDR3 length equals 13 residues. The V end lost 5 bases, the J end lost 5 bases, and 15 bases lay between the germline ends. Germline V gene lookup returns CDR1 DFQATT and CDR2 SNEGSKA (reference sequence). The CDR3 DNA sequence: TGCAGTGCTTTACACGCCCCTCGGGAGACCCAGTACTTC. It codes for CSALHAPRETQYF.

This clonotype was observed at least ten times. This chain connects TRBV7-9 to TRBJ2-7; D remains ambiguous. Germline V gives CDR1 SEHNR, CDR2 FQNEAQ (reference sequence). The CDR3 covers 13 residues. Trimming took off 0 bases at V and 5 bases at J, with 8 bases between the two ends. CDR3 nucleotides: TGTGCCAGCAGCTTAGCGGCTTTCAACGAGCAGTACTTC. It specifies CASSLAAFNEQYF.

This clonotype has at least ten counts. This rearrangement joins TRBV7-9 to TRBJ2-2, with TRBD1 matching over 7 bases. The junction had 4 bases not matched to a gene; V was cut back by 11 bases and J by 1 base. CDR3 size: 13 residues. Germline V CDR1 and CDR2: SEHNR, FQNEAQ (reference sequence). In DNA form, the CDR3 reads TGTGCCTTCCGACAGGGGAACACCGGGGAGCTGTTTTTT. Amino acid sequence: CAFRQGNTGELFF.

V is TRBV4-2 and J is TRBJ2-5, with D possibly called TRBD1 or TRBD2 (7 bases each). Germline V CDR1 and CDR2: LGHNA, YNFKEQ. The CDR3 consists of 14 residues. Trimming left V 4 bases short and J 9 bases short, with 18 bases between. CDR3 sequence (DNA): TGTGCCAGCAGCCCCTACACAGGGGAGGGGGCCCAGTACTTC. Its translation is CASSPYTGEGAQYF.